In this sample, the clone carrying this T cell receptor beta chain turned up many times. This record comes from a study of Graves' ophthalmopathy and Graves' hyperthyroidism. Transcripts of RNA were the source for amplifying TCR beta CDR3 regions. The authors performed first-round RT-PCR with HTBI primers and then a second-round multiplex PCR. TCRdb re-derived calls from the multiplex PCR reads in MiXCR, one entry per CDR3 protein. The sample has under 400,000 distinct CDR3 sequences; 17% are singletons. Patients with other autoimmune diseases, uncontrolled infections, pregnancy or lactation were excluded. Germline CDR1 is SGHAT and CDR2 is FQNNGV. This CDR3 has 17 residues. V lost 5 bases, J lost 2 bases, and 11 bases stayed unmatched.

The source material was peripheral blood. The TCR sequence derives from an adult man with Graves' ophthalmopathy. The chain employs TRBV11-2 and TRBJ2-4, with 8 bases fitting TRBD2. Here the CDR3 reads CASSPSFGGVSKNIQYF. Written as DNA, the CDR3 is TGTGCCAGCAGCCCCTCCTTCGGGGGGGTTTCCAAAAACATTCAGTACTTC.